The 31 T cell receptor beta chains below all came from one sample that was sequenced in a study of technical replicates of blood from four donors. Using immunoSEQ multiplex PCR, the repertoire was profiled, and TCRdb retains in-frame clones only, with some absent. Seen here are roughly 72,000 clones, 90% to 95% observed once, and the top ten hold over 0.35%. Sequencing was carried out using T cells isolated from PBMCs. These receptors came from a human donor in good health.

V usage is TRBV7-8 and J usage is TRBJ2-7; 10 bases agree with TRBD1. The CDR3 covers 14 residues. The J segment lost 5 bases and the V segment lost 6 bases, leaving 7 bases of the junction unmatched. Germline loops: CDR1 SGHVS, CDR2 FQNEAQ. The CDR3, as DNA: TGTGCCAGCAGTCGGGACAGGGGCGTTCACGAGCAGTACTTC. This translates into CASSRDRGVHEQYF.

V and J are TRBV11-2 and TRBJ1-2; D unresolved. This CDR3 is 13 amino acids long. V lost 7 bases, J lost 4 bases, and 13 bases lay in between. Germline V CDR1 and CDR2: SGHAT, FQNNGV. The CDR3 protein is CASMGSPFYGYTF. CDR3 in DNA: TGTGCCAGCATGGGTAGCCCCTTCTATGGCTACACCTTC.

A single count supports this clone. The chain uses TRBV7-3 and TRBJ2-7, with a weak D call TRBD1 (5 bases). V lost 4 bases and J 7 bases, leaving 17 bases between the germline ends. The CDR3 extends over 14 amino acids. The germline V gene encodes CDR1 SGHTA and CDR2 FQGTGA. The CDR3 sequence: CASSSPEQGQEQYF. CDR3 sequence (DNA): TGTGCCAGCAGCTCCCCTGAGCAGGGTCAAGAGCAGTACTTC.

This chain uses TRBV18 with TRBJ1-1, with D possibly TRBD1 on 5 matching bases. V was clipped by 3 bases and J by 3 bases, with 11 bases between them. CDR3 size: 14 residues. Per the germline V gene, CDR1 is KGHSH and CDR2 is LQKENI. The CDR3 bases are TGTGCCAGCTCACCTACAGGTGAGGACACTGAAGCTTTCTTT. As protein: CASSPTGEDTEAFF.

The DNA of the CDR3 is TGTGCCAGCGGCACCCTAGCGGGAGCAGATACGCAGTATTTT. Residues: CASGTLAGADTQYF. The chain carries TRBV7-8 and TRBJ2-3; 10 nucleotides agree with TRBD2. Germline CDR1 and CDR2: SGHVS and FQNEAQ. V was pared by 8 bases and J by 4 bases, with 6 bases of the junction left unmatched. The CDR3 loop spans 14 amino acids.

The gene calls are TRBV28 and TRBJ1-5; TRBD1 matches at 7 bases. Germline CDR1 reads MDHEN; CDR2 reads SYDVKM. J lost 0 bases, V lost 4 bases, and 6 bases had no gene match. The CDR3 contains 16 residues. Written as DNA, the CDR3 is TGTGCCAGCAGTTCCAGACAGGGCCTTAGCAATCAGCCCCAGCATTTT. Its translation: CASSSRQGLSNQPQHF.

The chain has TRBV28 and TRBJ2-7, with a weak D call TRBD2 (5 bases). V lost 5 bases, J lost 6 bases, and 11 bases lay in between. Germline V gene lookup returns CDR1 MDHEN and CDR2 SYDVKM. This CDR3 spans 12 amino acids. This chain's CDR3 is CASSLPSPEQYF. The CDR3 DNA reads as TGTGCCAGCAGTCTGCCTAGCCCCGAGCAGTACTTC.

The rearrangement uses TRBV7-9 and TRBJ1-3, with TRBD1 as a possible D gene (5 bases). The CDR3 spans 17 residues. Trimming stripped 5 bases from V and 0 bases from J, with 17 bases between. Germline V gene lookup returns CDR1 SEHNR and CDR2 FQNEAQ (reference sequence). Written as DNA, the CDR3 is TGTGCCAGCAGCGGGAAGACAGAGAGGACCTCTGGAAACACCATATATTTT. Its translation is CASSGKTERTSGNTIYF.

The genes are TRBV28 and TRBJ1-1, with unresolved D. The V end was cut by 2 bases, the J end by 6 bases, with 7 bases between. The germline V gene has CDR1 MDHEN and CDR2 SYDVKM. The CDR3 is made up of 12 amino acids. Here the CDR3 reads CASSLISAEAFF. DNA of the CDR3: TGTGCCAGCAGTTTAATTAGCGCTGAAGCTTTCTTT.

The chain is built from TRBV10-3 and TRBJ2-7; D gene unclear. The CDR3 has 13 amino acids. Germline CDR1 is ENHRY and CDR2 is SYGVKD. V was shortened by 2 bases and J by 0 bases, with 5 bases between the two germline ends. As DNA, the CDR3 is TGTGCCATCAGTGAGGGCAGCTCCTACGAGCAGTACTTC. Amino acids: CAISEGSSYEQYF.

The chain combines TRBV7-6 with TRBJ2-7; TRBD2 is a possible D gene (5 bases). V lost 5 bases to trimming and J lost 0 bases, with 14 bases between them. The CDR3 sequence is 15 residues long. Germline V CDR1 and CDR2: SGHVS, FNYEAQ. Here the CDR3 reads CASSINRGSSYEQYF. In DNA form, the CDR3 reads TGTGCCAGCAGCATCAACCGGGGAAGCTCCTACGAGCAGTACTTC.

The J gene is TRBJ1-1, the V gene TRBV4-1; perhaps TRBD1 as D (6 bases). Germline lookup yields CDR1 MGHRA and CDR2 YSYEKL. This CDR3 comprises 14 residues. V was trimmed by 1 base and J by 5 bases, leaving 11 bases between them. In DNA, the CDR3 is TGCGCCAGCAGCCAAGTACAGGGCTATACTGAAGCTTTCTTT. The encoded protein is CASSQVQGYTEAFF.

The V and J genes are TRBV5-4 and TRBJ1-2; 7 bases fit TRBD1. CDR1 is SGHNT and CDR2 is YYREEE in the germline V gene (reference sequence). Losses at the gene ends were 4 bases for V and 4 bases for J; bases not matched to a gene: 7. The length of the CDR3 is 14 residues. This CDR3 is CASSGTASFYGYTF. DNA of the CDR3: TGTGCCAGCAGCGGGACAGCTAGTTTCTATGGCTACACCTTC.

This chain joins TRBV10-2 and TRBJ2-2, with 7 bases matching TRBD2. Per germline, CDR1 WSHSY and CDR2 SAAADI. V shed 7 bases, J shed 7 bases, and the junction held 24 bases outside the gene matches. CDR3 length: 19 residues. The CDR3 loop reads CASTSIYSVLAGVDGELFF. The CDR3 region has the DNA TGCGCCAGCACCTCGATTTATTCAGTATTGGCGGGAGTAGACGGGGAGCTGTTTTTT.

This chain links TRBV7-2 with TRBJ1-1, with D tentatively TRBD1 (5 bases). CDR3 length equals 15 residues. From germline, CDR1 is SGHTA and CDR2 FQGNSA. The germline V and J ends were trimmed by 3 bases and 2 bases, with 13 bases remaining between them. CDR3 bases: TGTGCCAGCAGCTTCCCGCGGGGCTACAACACTGAAGCTTTCTTT. This codes for CASSFPRGYNTEAFF.

The rearrangement uses TRBV4-3 and TRBJ2-2; D is possibly TRBD1 (7 bases). Germline CDR1 is LGHNA and CDR2 is YSLEER. The CDR3 is made up of 16 amino acids. V was pared by 4 bases and J by 5 bases, with 17 bases between. The CDR3 DNA sequence: TGCGCCAGCAGCCCATTCGGGCAGGGGGGTACCGGGGAGCTGTTTTTT. This sequence encodes CASSPFGQGGTGELFF.

The V and J genes are TRBV19 and TRBJ2-5, with TRBD2 matching 8 bases. The CDR3 is 13 residues long. The trim removed 3 bases at V and 4 bases at J, leaving 1 base unmatched. Per germline, CDR1 LNHDA and CDR2 SQIVND (reference sequence). The CDR3 loop is CASSILAGETQYF. The CDR3 bases are TGTGCCAGTAGTATCCTAGCGGGAGAGACCCAGTACTTC.

V gene TRBV5-1 combines with J gene TRBJ1-2; 8 bases match TRBD1. The CDR3 loop spans 17 amino acids. Trimming cost V 1 base and J 4 bases; bases outside gene matches: 12. CDR1 SGHRS and CDR2 YFSETQ come from the germline V gene. The CDR3 DNA is TGCGCCAGCAGCTTGCCCAGACAGGGGAGTAAAGCCTATGGCTACACCTTC. This translates into CASSLPRQGSKAYGYTF.

This clone was seen once. The rearrangement uses TRBV2 and TRBJ1-1; no reliable D call. V was cut by 10 bases and J by 4 bases, with 16 bases left in between. There are 13 residues in the CDR3. The germline CDR1 and CDR2 sequences are SNHLY and FYNNEI. The CDR3 region has the DNA TGTGCCATATCTGAGAGGTTGGGCACTGAAGCTTTCTTT. Translated, it gives CAISERLGTEAFF. Full variable domain (rest looked up from reference TRBV2 and TRBJ1-1): EPEVTQTPSHQVTQMGQEVILRCVPISNHLYFYWYRQILGQKVEFLVSFYNNEISEKSEIFDDQFSVERPDGSNFTLKIRSTKLEDSAMYFCAISERLGTEAFFGQGTRLTVV.

The chain links TRBV27 to TRBJ2-7, with 13 bases fitting TRBD2. CDR3 length equals 17 residues. The germline gives CDR1 MNHEY, CDR2 SMNVEV (reference sequence). The trim removed 3 bases at V and 3 bases at J, leaving 8 bases unmatched. The DNA for the CDR3 is TGTGCCAGCAGTTTGGATGGACTAGCGGGAGAGGGCTACGAGCAGTACTTC. Translating it yields CASSLDGLAGEGYEQYF.

The chain couples TRBV10-3 to TRBJ2-2, with 7 nucleotides matching TRBD1. V lost 0 bases to trimming and J lost 1 base; unmatched junction nucleotides: 2. This CDR3 comprises 16 residues. CDR1 ENHRY and CDR2 SYGVKD come from the germline V gene. CDR3 in DNA: TGTGCCATCAGTGAGTCGAGGGGGCAGAACACCGGGGAGCTGTTTTTT. Its translation is CAISESRGQNTGELFF.

The CDR3 here is CASSPPRGRPGTDTQYF. Written as DNA, the CDR3 is TGTGCCAGCAGTCCCCCCAGGGGGAGGCCAGGCACAGATACGCAGTATTTT. This chain uses TRBV28 with TRBJ2-3; perhaps TRBD1 as D (7 bases). The CDR3 consists of 17 residues. CDR1 MDHEN and CDR2 SYDVKM come from the germline V gene. V was pared by 5 bases and J by 1 base, with 19 bases between.

The rearrangement uses TRBV27 and TRBJ1-2; D not certain. This CDR3 comprises 13 residues. Trimming cost V 3 bases and J 5 bases, with 10 bases left between them. CDR1 is MNHEY and CDR2 is SMNVEV in the germline V gene (reference sequence). CDR3 in DNA: TGTGCCAGCAGTTTCAACCGGTGGTATGGCTACACCTTC. This translates into CASSFNRWYGYTF.

The genes are TRBV30 and TRBJ2-7, with D possibly being TRBD1 (5 bases). Germline loops: CDR1 GTSNPN, CDR2 SVGIG (reference sequence). The CDR3 sequence is 13 residues long. The V end was cut by 0 bases, the J end by 6 bases, with 12 bases between. The CDR3 region has the DNA TGTGCCTGGAGTGTTAACAGTAGGGGCGAGCAGTACTTC. Translated, it gives CAWSVNSRGEQYF.

V usage is TRBV6-6 and J usage is TRBJ2-5; tentative D call: TRBD1 (6 bases). Germline V lookup: CDR1 MNHNY, CDR2 SVGAGI (reference sequence). Between the trimmed V and J ends, which lost 4 bases and 5 bases, there was a span of 14 bases. This CDR3 has 14 residues. The chain's CDR3 is CASSFSRGWETQYF. The CDR3 DNA reads as TGTGCCAGCAGTTTCTCCAGGGGCTGGGAGACCCAGTACTTC.

The chain is built from TRBV7-8 and TRBJ1-2; D is ambiguous. V shed 1 base and J shed 2 bases, with 8 bases lying between them. This CDR3 has 14 amino acids. Germline-derived CDR1 and CDR2 are SGHVS and FQNEAQ. The DNA for the CDR3 is TGTGCCAGCAGCTTAGATTGGCAGAACTATGGCTACACCTTC. Translated: CASSLDWQNYGYTF.

This chain connects TRBV18 to TRBJ2-7, with TRBD2 identical over 9 bases. This CDR3 is 15 amino acids long. Germline loops: CDR1 KGHSH, CDR2 LQKENI. The V segment lost 3 bases and the J segment 2 bases; nucleotides outside the gene matches: 5. The CDR3 loop reads CASSPLAGEPYEQYF. The CDR3 DNA follows: TGTGCCAGCTCACCCTTAGCGGGAGAACCCTACGAGCAGTACTTC.

This chain links TRBV7-9 with TRBJ2-4; 7 bases are a match to TRBD1. The germline CDR1 and CDR2 sequences are SEHNR and FQNEAQ (reference sequence). The CDR3 is made up of 16 amino acids. The V gene end was trimmed by 5 bases and the J gene end by 2 bases; junction bases not matched to a gene: 9. CDR3 region: CASSPRQGSPKNIQYF. CDR3 coding DNA: TGTGCCAGCAGCCCAAGACAGGGATCCCCCAAAAACATTCAGTACTTC.

The rearrangement joins TRBV18 to TRBJ2-1, with 12 bases aligning to TRBD2. Per the germline V gene, CDR1 is KGHSH and CDR2 is LQKENI. This CDR3 is 15 amino acids long. After removal of 0 bases from V and 8 bases from J, the junction contained 2 bases not matched to a gene. The CDR3 DNA reads as TGTGCCAGCTCACCACCGACTAGCGGGAGTTATGAGCAGTTCTTC. Amino acids: CASSPPTSGSYEQFF.

The chain couples TRBV20-1 to TRBJ1-1; D unresolved. Germline V gene sequence: CDR1 DFQATT, CDR2 SNEGSKA (reference sequence). Trimming shortened V by 6 bases and J by 2 bases, and 7 bases separated the two germline ends. The CDR3 contains 11 residues. CDR3 DNA: TGCAGTGCGGCGGAAAACACTGAAGCTTTCTTT. Protein: CSAAENTEAFF.

V is TRBV11-2 and J is TRBJ2-7; D is possibly TRBD1 (5 bases). This CDR3 is built from 14 residues. V dropped 0 bases and J dropped 4 bases, with 10 bases sitting between them. In germline, CDR1 is SGHAT, CDR2 FQNNGV. The CDR3 DNA sequence: TGTGCCAGCAGCTTAGACAGGGTGGGGTACGAGCAGTACTTC. Translated: CASSLDRVGYEQYF. The whole variable domain, filled in from reference TRBV11-2 and TRBJ2-7, reads EAGVAQSPRYKIIEKRQSVAFWCNPISGHATLYWYQQILGQGPKLLIQFQNNGVVDDSQLPKDRFSAERLKGVDSTLKIQPAKLEDSAVYLCASSLDRVGYEQYFGPGTRLTVT.